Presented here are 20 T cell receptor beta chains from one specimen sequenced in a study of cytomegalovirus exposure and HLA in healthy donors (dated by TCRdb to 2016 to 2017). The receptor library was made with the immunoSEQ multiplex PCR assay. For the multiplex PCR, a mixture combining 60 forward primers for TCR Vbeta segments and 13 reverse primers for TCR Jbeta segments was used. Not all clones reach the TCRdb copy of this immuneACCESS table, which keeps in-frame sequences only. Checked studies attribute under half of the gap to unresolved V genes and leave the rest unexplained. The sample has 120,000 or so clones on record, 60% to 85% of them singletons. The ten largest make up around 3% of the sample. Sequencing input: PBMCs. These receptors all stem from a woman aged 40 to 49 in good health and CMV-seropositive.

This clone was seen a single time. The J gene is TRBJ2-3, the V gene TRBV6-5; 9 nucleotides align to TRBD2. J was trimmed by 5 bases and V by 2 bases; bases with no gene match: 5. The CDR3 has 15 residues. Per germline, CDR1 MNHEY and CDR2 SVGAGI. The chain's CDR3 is CASSYAGGGLDTQYF. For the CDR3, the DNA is TGTGCCAGCAGTTACGCGGGAGGGGGGTTAGATACGCAGTATTTT.

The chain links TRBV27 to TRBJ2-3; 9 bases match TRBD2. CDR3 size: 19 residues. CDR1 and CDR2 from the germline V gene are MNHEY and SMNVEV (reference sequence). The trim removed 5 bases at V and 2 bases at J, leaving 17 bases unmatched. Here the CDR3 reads CASSPGVLGLAGTTDTQYF. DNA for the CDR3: TGTGCCAGCAGTCCAGGGGTTCTGGGGCTAGCGGGAACCACAGATACGCAGTATTTT.

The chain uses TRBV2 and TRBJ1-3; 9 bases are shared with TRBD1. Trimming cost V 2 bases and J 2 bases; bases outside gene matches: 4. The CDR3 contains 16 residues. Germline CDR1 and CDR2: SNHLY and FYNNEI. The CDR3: CASSEFRTGAGNTIYF. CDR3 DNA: TGTGCCAGCAGTGAATTCCGGACAGGGGCTGGAAACACCATATATTTT.

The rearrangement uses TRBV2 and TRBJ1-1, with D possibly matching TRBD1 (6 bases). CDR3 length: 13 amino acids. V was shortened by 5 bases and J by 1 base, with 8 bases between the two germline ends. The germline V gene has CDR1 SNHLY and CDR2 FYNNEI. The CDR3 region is CASSLQGNTEAFF. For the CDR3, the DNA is TGTGCCAGCAGTCTACAGGGGAACACTGAAGCTTTCTTT.

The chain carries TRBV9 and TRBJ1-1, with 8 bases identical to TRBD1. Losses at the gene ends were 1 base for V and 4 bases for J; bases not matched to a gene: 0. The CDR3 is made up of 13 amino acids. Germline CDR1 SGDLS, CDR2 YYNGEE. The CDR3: CASSVTGGTEAFF. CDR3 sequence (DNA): TGTGCCAGCAGCGTAACAGGGGGCACTGAAGCTTTCTTT.

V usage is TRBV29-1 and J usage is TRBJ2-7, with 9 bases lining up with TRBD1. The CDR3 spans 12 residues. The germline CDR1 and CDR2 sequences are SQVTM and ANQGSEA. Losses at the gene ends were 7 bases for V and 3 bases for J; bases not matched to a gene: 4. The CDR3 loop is CSGGQGNYEQYF. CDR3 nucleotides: TGCAGCGGCGGACAGGGGAACTACGAGCAGTACTTC.

The CDR3 bases are TGTGCCAGCAAGCTCCGGGACAGGGTATACTCACCCCTCCACTTT. Its protein is CASKLRDRVYSPLHF. The chain links TRBV19 to TRBJ1-6; TRBD1 matches 9 bases. Germline V gene lookup returns CDR1 LNHDA and CDR2 SQIVND (reference sequence). The CDR3 runs 15 residues. The J segment lost 10 bases and the V segment lost 9 bases, leaving 13 bases of the junction unmatched.

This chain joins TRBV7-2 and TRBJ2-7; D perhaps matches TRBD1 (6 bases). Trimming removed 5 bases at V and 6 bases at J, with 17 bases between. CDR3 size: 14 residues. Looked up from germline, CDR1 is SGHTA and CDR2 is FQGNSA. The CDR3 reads CASSLQGQISEQYF. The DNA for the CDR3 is TGTGCCAGCAGCCTCCAAGGACAGATTTCCGAGCAGTACTTC.

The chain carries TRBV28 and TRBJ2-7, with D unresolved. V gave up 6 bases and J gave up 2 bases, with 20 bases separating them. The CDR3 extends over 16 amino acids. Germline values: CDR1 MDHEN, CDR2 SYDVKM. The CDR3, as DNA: TGTGCCAGCAGAACCCACCGGCAGGCCAAAACCTACGAGCAGTACTTC. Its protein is CASRTHRQAKTYEQYF.

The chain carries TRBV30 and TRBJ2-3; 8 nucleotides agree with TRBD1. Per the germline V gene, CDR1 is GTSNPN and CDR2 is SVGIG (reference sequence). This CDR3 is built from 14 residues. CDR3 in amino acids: CAQRGQGFTDTQYF. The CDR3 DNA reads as TGTGCTCAGAGAGGACAGGGCTTCACAGATACGCAGTATTTT.

CDR3 in amino acids: CASGPPPPSRTQYF. The CDR3 DNA reads TGTGCCAGCGGCCCCCCTCCGCCGTCGAGGACGCAGTATTTT. The rearrangement joins TRBV9 to TRBJ2-3; D remains unclear. This CDR3 is 14 amino acids long. V was clipped by 7 bases and J by 9 bases, with 21 bases between them. From germline, CDR1 is SGDLS and CDR2 YYNGEE. Filled out from reference TRBV9 and TRBJ2-3, the complete variable domain reads DSGVTQTPKHLITATGQRVTLRCSPRSGDLSVYWYQQSLDQGLQFLIQYYNGEERAKGNILERFSAQQFPDLHSELNLSSLELGDSALYFCASGPPPPSRTQYFGPGTRLTVL.

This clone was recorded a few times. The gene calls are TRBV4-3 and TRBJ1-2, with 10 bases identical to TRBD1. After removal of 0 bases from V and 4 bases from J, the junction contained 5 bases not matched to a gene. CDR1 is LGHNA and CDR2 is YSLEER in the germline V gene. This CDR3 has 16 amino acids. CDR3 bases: TGCGCCAGCAGCCAAGATGAGGGACAGGGGCCCTATGGCTACACCTTC. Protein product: CASSQDEGQGPYGYTF.

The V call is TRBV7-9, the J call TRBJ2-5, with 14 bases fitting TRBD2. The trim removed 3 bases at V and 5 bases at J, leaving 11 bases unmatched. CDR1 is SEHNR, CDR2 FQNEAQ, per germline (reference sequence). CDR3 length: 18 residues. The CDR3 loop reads CASSFDRLAGGPKETQYF. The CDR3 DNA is TGTGCCAGCAGCTTTGATCGACTAGCGGGGGGGCCGAAGGAGACCCAGTACTTC.

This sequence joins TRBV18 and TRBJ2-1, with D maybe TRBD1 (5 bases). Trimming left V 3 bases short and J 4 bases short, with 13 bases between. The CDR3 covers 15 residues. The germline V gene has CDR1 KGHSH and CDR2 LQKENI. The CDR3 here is CASSPIGVAYNEQFF. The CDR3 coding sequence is TGTGCCAGCTCACCGATAGGGGTGGCTTACAATGAGCAGTTCTTC.

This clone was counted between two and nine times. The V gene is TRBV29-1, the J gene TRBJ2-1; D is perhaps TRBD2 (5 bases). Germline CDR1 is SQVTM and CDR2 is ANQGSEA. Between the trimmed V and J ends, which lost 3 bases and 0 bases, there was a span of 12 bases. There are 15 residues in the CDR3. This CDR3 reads CSVDGETSSYNEQFF. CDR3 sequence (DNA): TGCAGCGTTGACGGGGAAACGAGCTCCTACAATGAGCAGTTCTTC.

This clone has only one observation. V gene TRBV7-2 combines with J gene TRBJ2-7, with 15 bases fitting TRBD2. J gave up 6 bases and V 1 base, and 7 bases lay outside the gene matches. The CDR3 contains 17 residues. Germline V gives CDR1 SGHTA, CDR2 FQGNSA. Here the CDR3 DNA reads TGTGCCAGCAGCTTAGGGATAGGACTAGCGGGAGGGGCCGAGCAGTACTTC. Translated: CASSLGIGLAGGAEQYF.

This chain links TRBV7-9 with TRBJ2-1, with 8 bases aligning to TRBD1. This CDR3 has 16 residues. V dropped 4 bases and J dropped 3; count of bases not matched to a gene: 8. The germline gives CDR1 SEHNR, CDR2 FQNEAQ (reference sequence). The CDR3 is CASSSDGTGLYNEQFF. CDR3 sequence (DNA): TGTGCCAGCAGCTCCGACGGGACAGGACTCTACAATGAGCAGTTCTTC.

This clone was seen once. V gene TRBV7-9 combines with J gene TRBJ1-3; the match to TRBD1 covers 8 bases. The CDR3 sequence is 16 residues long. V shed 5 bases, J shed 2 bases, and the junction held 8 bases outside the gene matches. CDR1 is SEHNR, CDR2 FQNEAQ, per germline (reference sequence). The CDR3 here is CASSPPGGRAGNTIYF. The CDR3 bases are TGTGCCAGCAGCCCCCCAGGGGGCAGGGCTGGAAACACCATATATTTT. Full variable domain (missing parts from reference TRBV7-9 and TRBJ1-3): DTGVSQNPRHKITKRGQNVTFRCDPISEHNRLYWYRQTLGQGPEFLTYFQNEAQLEKSRLLSDRFSAERPKGSFSTLEIQRTEQGDSAMYLCASSPPGGRAGNTIYFGEGSWLTVV.

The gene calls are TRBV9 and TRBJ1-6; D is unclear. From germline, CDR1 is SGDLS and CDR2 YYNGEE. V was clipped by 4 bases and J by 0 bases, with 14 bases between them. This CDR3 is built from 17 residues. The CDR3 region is CASSLSAGSSYNSPLHF. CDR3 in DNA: TGTGCCAGCAGCCTTTCCGCGGGCAGCTCCTATAATTCACCCCTCCACTTT.

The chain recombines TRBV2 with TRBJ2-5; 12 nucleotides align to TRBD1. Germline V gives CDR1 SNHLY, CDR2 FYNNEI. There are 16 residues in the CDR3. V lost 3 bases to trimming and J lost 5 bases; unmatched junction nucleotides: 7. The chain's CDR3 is CASSDGTGGALETQYF. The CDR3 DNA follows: TGTGCCAGCAGTGACGGGACAGGGGGCGCGTTGGAGACCCAGTACTTC.